These T cell receptor beta chains were read from a single sample in a study of T cell repertoires in cytomegalovirus infection. In TCRdb, the reads were re-called with MiXCR into one record per CDR3 protein. The data hold hundreds of thousands of distinct CDR3 sequences, with 24% observed a single time. The sample taken for sequencing was CD8+ T cells from PBMCs. These receptors all stem from a human donor in good health (CMV status not recorded). Some clones in this sample may be carry-over from other donors' samples. The CDR3 runs from the conserved cysteine through the conserved F or W. D genes are given only for firm matches. For some rows the clone size is stated as once, few or many, or as a class when expanded; others skip it.

>TRBJ2-5|-|many|TRBV7-2
CASSLGRGIETQYF
TGTGCCAGCAGCTTAGGCCGGGGTATCGAGACCCAGTACTTC
>TRBJ2-3|-|-|TRBV4-1
CASSRVGSTDTQYF
TGCGCCAGCAGCCGGGTTGGATCGACAGATACGCAGTATTTT
>TRBJ1-2|-|few|TRBV7-9
CASSRQDRYGYTF
TGTGCCAGCAGCCGACAGGACCGCTATGGCTACACCTTC
>TRBJ1-2|-|few|TRBV6-5
CASSYSFDSTYGYTF
TGTGCCAGCAGTTACTCTTTCGACAGCACCTATGGCTACACCTTC
>TRBJ2-5|TRBD2|-|TRBV12-3/TRBV12-4
CASSLRRGGRETQYF
TGTGCCAGCAGTTTGAGGCGGGGGGGCCGTGAGACCCAGTACTTC
>TRBJ1-2|TRBD1|-|TRBV6-6
CASSGGQLGYGYTF
TGTGCCAGCAGTGGGGGACAGCTTGGCTATGGCTACACCTTC
>TRBJ1-4|-|-|TRBV9
CASSPQPGTNEKLFF
TGTGCCAGCAGCCCCCAACCAGGAACTAATGAAAAACTGTTTTTT
>TRBJ1-1|-|-|TRBV6-5
CASSLGLDDTEAFF
TGTGCCAGCAGTCTCGGACTTGACGACACTGAAGCTTTCTTT
>TRBJ2-1|-|many|TRBV7-2
CASSLGLYNEQFF
TGTGCCAGCAGCTTAGGGCTATACAATGAGCAGTTCTTC
>TRBJ2-1|TRBD2|-|TRBV14
CASSPLGLGLYNEQFF
TGTGCCAGCAGCCCCTTAGGACTAGGGCTCTACAATGAGCAGTTCTTC
>TRBJ2-5|-|-|TRBV7-2
CASSLVPGMSGTQYF
TGTGCCAGCAGCTTAGTCCCAGGGATGAGCGGGACCCAGTACTTC
>TRBJ2-5|TRBD1|many|TRBV28
CASSSDRGVQETQYF
TGTGCCAGCAGTTCGGACAGGGGCGTCCAAGAGACCCAGTACTTC
>TRBJ2-3|-|many|TRBV2
CASSEVRSTDTQYF
TGTGCCAGCAGTGAAGTCAGGTCCACAGATACGCAGTATTTT
>TRBJ2-1|TRBD2|few|TRBV6-5
CASSYETSGGFNEQFF
TGTGCCAGCAGTTATGAGACTAGCGGGGGGTTCAATGAGCAGTTCTTC
>TRBJ2-3|-|few|TRBV10-1
CASSDEPDTQYF
TGCGCCAGCAGTGATGAGCCAGATACGCAGTATTTT
>TRBJ2-5|TRBD1|many|TRBV2
CASRMTGANQETQYF
TGTGCCAGCAGGATGACAGGGGCTAACCAAGAGACCCAGTACTTC
>TRBJ2-5|-|few|TRBV28
CASRHGQTYQETQYF
TGTGCCAGCAGACACGGACAGACGTACCAAGAGACCCAGTACTTC
>TRBJ1-1|TRBD1|-|TRBV19
CASSIGNRGNTEAFF
TGTGCCAGTAGTATAGGAAACAGGGGGAACACTGAAGCTTTCTTT
>TRBJ1-2|-|once|TRBV29-1
CSVEWPDNYGYTF
TGCAGCGTTGAATGGCCGGACAACTATGGCTACACCTTC
>TRBJ2-2|TRBD1|-|TRBV28
CASSHFSGDRVFSSTGELFF
TGTGCCAGCAGCCACTTTTCGGGGGACAGGGTGTTTTCCTCCACCGGGGAGCTGTTTTTT
>TRBJ1-2|-|-|TRBV13
CASSVGRDSGYTF
TGTGCCAGCAGCGTCGGAAGGGACTCTGGCTACACCTTC
>TRBJ1-1|-|-|TRBV29-1
CSGYRANTEAFF
TGCAGCGGATACAGGGCGAACACTGAAGCTTTCTTT
>TRBJ2-1|TRBD1|-|TRBV5-5
CASSRGQGNNEQFF
TGTGCCAGCAGCAGGGGACAGGGTAACAATGAGCAGTTCTTC
>TRBJ2-1|-|few|TRBV7-9
CASSWGDVAPHSGQWNEQFF
TGTGCCAGCAGCTGGGGGGACGTGGCCCCTCACTCGGGCCAGTGGAATGAGCAGTTCTTC
>TRBJ1-5|TRBD1|-|TRBV12-3/TRBV12-4
CASSLRRRGLDQPQHF
TGTGCCAGCAGCCTGCGGCGGAGGGGGCTGGATCAGCCCCAGCATTTT
>TRBJ1-3|-|few|TRBV7-9
CASSLGVSPGNTIYF
TGTGCCAGCAGCTTAGGGGTGTCCCCTGGAAACACCATATATTTT
>TRBJ1-6|-|many|TRBV7-2
CASSLAGVSSYNSPLHF
TGTGCCAGCAGCTTAGCGGGGGTTAGCTCCTATAATTCACCCCTCCACTTT
>TRBJ2-6|TRBD2|few|TRBV25-1
CASSLSGGASGANVLTF
TGTGCCAGCAGTCTTAGCGGGGGGGCCAGTGGGGCCAACGTCCTGACTTTC
>TRBJ1-1|-|few|TRBV28
CASSHAGDEAFF
TGTGCCAGCAGTCACGCTGGGGACGAAGCTTTCTTT
>TRBJ2-2|TRBD2|-|TRBV6-5
CASSYNLAGALNTGELFF
TGTGCCAGCAGTTATAATCTAGCGGGGGCCTTGAACACCGGGGAGCTGTTTTTT